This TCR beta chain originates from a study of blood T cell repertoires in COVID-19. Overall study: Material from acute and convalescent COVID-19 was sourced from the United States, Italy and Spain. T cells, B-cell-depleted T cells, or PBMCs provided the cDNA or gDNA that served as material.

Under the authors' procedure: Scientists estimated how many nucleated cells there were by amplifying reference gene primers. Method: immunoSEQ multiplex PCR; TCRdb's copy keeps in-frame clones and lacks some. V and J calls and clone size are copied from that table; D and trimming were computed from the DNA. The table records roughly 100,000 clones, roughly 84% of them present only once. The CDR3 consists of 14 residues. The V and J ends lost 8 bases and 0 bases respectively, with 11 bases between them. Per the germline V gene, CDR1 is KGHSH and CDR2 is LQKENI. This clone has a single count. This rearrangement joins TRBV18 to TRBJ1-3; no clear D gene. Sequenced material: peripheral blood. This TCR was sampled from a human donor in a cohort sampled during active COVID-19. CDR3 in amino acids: CASLDTFSGNTIYF. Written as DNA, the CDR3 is TGTGCCAGCCTTGACACCTTCTCTGGAAACACCATATATTTT.